Presented here are 23 T cell receptor beta chains from one specimen sequenced in a study of Tregs in tolerant kidney transplant recipients. Some clones are missing from TCRdb's copy, which holds only in-frame ones; the method was immunoSEQ multiplex PCR. The sample comprises 65,000 to 85,000 clones, about 91% of which are singletons, and 1.6% rests with the top ten. Mixed chimerism was transient after nonmyeloablative marrow transplants from related graft donors. Sequencing used CD4+ T cells from blood (PBMCs), obtained 24 months after the transplant. All receptors derive from a human patient who received a combined kidney and bone marrow transplant. A subset of T cells may come from the graft donor.

The CDR3 nucleotides are TGTGCCAGCAGCTATAGCGGGGGGGCTAGGGAGACCCAGTACTTC. It is translated as CASSYSGGARETQYF. This chain links TRBV5-4 with TRBJ2-5; 11 bases are shared with TRBD2. The CDR3 has 15 residues. Trimming at V came to 3 bases and at J to 5 bases, leaving 6 bases not matched to a gene. Germline CDR1 is SGHNT and CDR2 is YYREEE (reference sequence).

The CDR3 DNA sequence: TGTGCCAGCAGTGTAGGGGAACCTTCCACCTACGAGCAGTACTTC. Encoded protein: CASSVGEPSTYEQYF. This rearrangement joins TRBV25-1 to TRBJ2-7, with D perhaps matching TRBD1 (5 bases). V shed 4 bases and J shed 2 bases, with 15 bases lying between them. The CDR3 totals 15 residues. Germline V CDR1 and CDR2: MGHDK, SYGVNS.

The V and J genes are TRBV4-1 and TRBJ2-3; TRBD1 aligns across 7 bases. This CDR3 is 17 amino acids long. Germline V gene lookup returns CDR1 MGHRA and CDR2 YSYEKL. Trimming took 0 bases from V and 8 from J; bases not matched to a gene: 14. DNA for the CDR3: TGCGCCAGCAGCCAAGATTCGGGACAGACCAGACACGTTACGCAGTATTTT. Translated: CASSQDSGQTRHVTQYF.

The J gene is TRBJ2-5, the V gene TRBV19, with a tentative D call TRBD2 (5 bases). CDR1 LNHDA and CDR2 SQIVND come from the germline V gene (reference sequence). Deletions cut 7 bases from V and 5 bases from J, with 11 bases between. This CDR3 region has 12 residues. The CDR3 sequence: CASIRERETQYF. The CDR3, as DNA: TGTGCCAGTATCCGGGAAAGGGAGACCCAGTACTTC.

This sequence joins TRBV19 and TRBJ1-1, with TRBD1 identical over 8 bases. Unmatched junction bases numbered 3, after V lost 9 bases and J lost 0 bases. There are 13 residues in the CDR3. Germline V CDR1 and CDR2: LNHDA, SQIVND (reference sequence). In DNA form, the CDR3 reads TGTGCCAGCCAGACAGGGGTGAACACTGAAGCTTTCTTT. Its translation: CASQTGVNTEAFF.

This chain connects TRBV10-3 to TRBJ2-1; TRBD2 agrees at 9 bases. The CDR3 totals 17 residues. Losses at the gene ends were 3 bases for V and 6 bases for J; bases not matched to a gene: 12. Germline V gives CDR1 ENHRY, CDR2 SYGVKD. The CDR3 region is CAISDRSGGRSFNEQFF. The CDR3 DNA follows: TGTGCCATCAGTGATCGGAGCGGGGGGCGAAGCTTCAATGAGCAGTTCTTC.

This chain's CDR3 is CASSPLRDMNTEAFF. In nucleotides, the CDR3 is TGTGCCAGCTCACCACTTCGGGACATGAACACTGAAGCTTTCTTT. The chain is built from TRBV18 and TRBJ1-1; D may be TRBD1 (6 bases). The CDR3 length is 15 residues. Germline CDR1 is KGHSH and CDR2 is LQKENI. V gave up 1 base and J gave up 0 bases, with 9 bases separating them.

The genes are TRBV5-1 and TRBJ2-4; 14 nucleotides line up with TRBD2. The CDR3 is made up of 19 amino acids. The germline gives CDR1 SGHRS, CDR2 YFSETQ. J was trimmed by 0 bases and V by 5 bases; bases with no gene match: 10. The CDR3 here is CASRDGLAGGALAKNIQYF. The CDR3 DNA reads as TGCGCCAGCAGGGACGGACTAGCGGGGGGAGCCCTAGCCAAAAACATTCAGTACTTC. Combining the CDR3 with reference TRBV5-1 and TRBJ2-4 gives the whole variable domain KAGVTQTPRYLIKTRGQQVTLSCSPISGHRSVSWYQQTPGQGLQFLFEYFSETQRNKGNFPGRFSGRQFSNSRSEMNVSTLELGDSALYLCASRDGLAGGALAKNIQYFGAGTRLSVL.

The rearrangement joins TRBV5-5 to TRBJ1-1; D gene uncertain. The V end lost 4 bases, the J end lost 3 bases, and 13 bases lay between the germline ends. Germline CDR1 is SGHKS and CDR2 is YYEKEE (reference sequence). The CDR3 sequence is 14 residues long. Written as DNA, the CDR3 is TGTGCCAGCAGCCCCCGCCAGGCTTACACTGAAGCTTTCTTT. It yields the protein CASSPRQAYTEAFF.

The chain links TRBV4-3 to TRBJ2-6, with TRBD1 as a possible D gene (5 bases). V was clipped by 1 base and J by 0 bases, with 16 bases between them. Germline V gives CDR1 LGHNA, CDR2 YSLEER. CDR3 length: 19 residues. CDR3 DNA sequence: TGCGCCAGCAGCCAAGTTATTTCCGGCAGGGCCTCTGGGGCCAACGTCCTGACTTTC. This sequence encodes CASSQVISGRASGANVLTF.

Here the CDR3 reads CASSRGTGWNYEQYF. Here the CDR3 DNA reads TGTGCCAGCAGCCGAGGGACAGGTTGGAACTACGAGCAGTACTTC. The chain joins TRBV14 to TRBJ2-7; 8 nucleotides align to TRBD1. Trimming took 4 bases from V and 3 from J; bases not matched to a gene: 8. CDR3 size: 15 residues. Germline V lookup: CDR1 SGHDN, CDR2 FVKESK.

This clone has a single count. The V call is TRBV5-5, the J call TRBJ2-1, with 8 nucleotides matching TRBD2. The CDR3 consists of 16 residues. Unmatched junction bases numbered 8, after V lost 3 bases and J lost 3 bases. In germline, CDR1 is SGHKS, CDR2 YYEKEE (reference sequence). The CDR3 here is CASSSLRGGFYNEQFF. The DNA of the CDR3 is TGTGCCAGCAGCTCCCTTCGGGGGGGCTTCTACAATGAGCAGTTCTTC.

The sample holds a few counts of this clone. V usage is TRBV5-1 and J usage is TRBJ2-1; TRBD1 agrees at 9 bases. The CDR3 totals 18 residues. The germline V gene has CDR1 SGHRS and CDR2 YFSETQ. V lost 0 bases to trimming and J lost 3 bases; unmatched junction nucleotides: 10. The CDR3 protein is CASSLALLGQGYYNEQFF. The CDR3 nucleotides read TGCGCCAGCAGCTTGGCCCTATTAGGACAGGGGTACTACAATGAGCAGTTCTTC.

The chain links TRBV7-8 to TRBJ1-3; 8 bases fit TRBD1. The CDR3 is 17 amino acids. Trimming took 0 bases from V and 0 from J; bases not matched to a gene: 4. The germline CDR1 and CDR2 sequences are SGHVS and FQNEAQ. Written as DNA, the CDR3 is TGTGCCAGCAGCTTAGCGATCGGACAGGGCTCTGGAAACACCATATATTTT. It is translated as CASSLAIGQGSGNTIYF.

V is TRBV11-1 and J is TRBJ2-7; the D gene is possibly TRBD2 (5 bases). Germline V gives CDR1 SGHAT, CDR2 FQDESV (reference sequence). V was pared by 4 bases and J by 5 bases, with 15 bases between. The CDR3 is 14 residues long. CDR3 sequence reads: CASSSGSQTHEQYF. CDR3 in DNA: TGTGCCAGCAGCTCGGGGAGCCAAACCCACGAGCAGTACTTC.

The rearrangement joins TRBV7-9 to TRBJ2-3, with 9 positions matching TRBD2. V gave up 6 bases and J gave up 4 bases; unmatched junction bases: 8. The CDR3 length is 15 residues. Germline V CDR1 and CDR2: SEHNR, FQNEAQ (reference sequence). CDR3 DNA: TGTGCCAGCAGTCCGACAAGCGGGAGGTCAGATACGCAGTATTTT. Translating it yields CASSPTSGRSDTQYF.

The V gene is TRBV7-2, the J gene TRBJ2-3, with 9 bases identical to TRBD2. CDR3 length: 14 amino acids. The germline CDR1 and CDR2 sequences are SGHTA and FQGNSA. With 0 bases clipped from V and 5 bases from J, the junction kept 0 bases outside the gene matches. CDR3 protein: CASSLATSGDTQYF. The CDR3 DNA reads as TGTGCCAGCAGCTTAGCGACTAGCGGAGATACGCAGTATTTT.

The J gene is TRBJ2-5, the V gene TRBV11-2; weak D call: TRBD2 (5 bases). The closer fit of TRBJ2-7 to the DNA end suggests the J call may be wrong. The germline gives CDR1 SGHAT, CDR2 FQNNGV. The length of the CDR3 is 14 residues. DNA for the CDR3: TGTGCCAGCAGCTTAGATAGCGTCTCCTACGAGCAGTACTTC. Translated, it gives CASSLDSVSYEQYF.

Concerning this clone itself: The sample holds other DNA sequences that translate to the same CDR3. This chain uses TRBV30 with TRBJ1-6, with TRBD1 matching 7 bases. The CDR3 spans 12 residues. Germline V gene lookup returns CDR1 GTSNPN and CDR2 SVGIG (reference sequence). V trimming: 7 bases; J trimming: 5 bases; junction bases outside the gene matches: 2. Written as DNA, the CDR3 is TGTGCCTTGGGACAGAATAATTCACCCCTCCACTTT. This translates into CALGQNNSPLHF.

This chain joins TRBV19 and TRBJ2-4; no definite D call. Germline values: CDR1 LNHDA, CDR2 SQIVND (reference sequence). Trimming cost V 10 bases and J 9 bases, with 16 bases left between them. The CDR3 consists of 12 residues. CDR3 nucleotide sequence: TGTGCCACCACGAGGTTTGGTGGCATTCAGTACTTC. Amino acid sequence: CATTRFGGIQYF.

The rearrangement joins TRBV19 to TRBJ2-3; the match to TRBD1 covers 9 bases. Germline CDR1 is LNHDA and CDR2 is SQIVND (reference sequence). There are 18 residues in the CDR3. V lost 7 bases and J lost 5; bases outside the gene matches: 19. As DNA, the CDR3 is TGTGCCAGTAACAACGCCCCCGGGACAGGGCGGAGGAGAGATACGCAGTATTTT. As protein: CASNNAPGTGRRRDTQYF. Drawing the rest from reference TRBV19 and TRBJ2-3, the complete variable domain is DGGITQSPKYLFRKEGQNVTLSCEQNLNHDAMYWYRQDPGQGLRLIYYSQIVNDFQKGDIAEGYSVSREKKESFPLTVTSAQKNPTAFYLCASNNAPGTGRRRDTQYFGPGTRLTVL.

The chain couples TRBV19 to TRBJ2-2; TRBD1 aligns across 11 bases. Looked up from germline, CDR1 is LNHDA and CDR2 is SQIVND (reference sequence). Trimming at V came to 4 bases and at J to 4 bases, leaving 2 bases not matched to a gene. The CDR3 has 15 residues. CDR3 DNA sequence: TGTGCCAGTAGTACCGGGACAGGGGGCACCGGGGAGCTGTTTTTT. Translation gives CASSTGTGGTGELFF.

This clone was counted a few times. The chain uses TRBV19 and TRBJ1-5; D gene unclear. The V gene lost 3 bases and the J gene lost 0 bases, with 6 bases spanning the gap. Germline values: CDR1 LNHDA, CDR2 SQIVND (reference sequence). This CDR3 is 14 amino acids long. This CDR3 is CASSISLSNQPQHF. CDR3 nucleotide sequence: TGTGCCAGTAGTATTTCTCTTAGCAATCAGCCCCAGCATTTT.